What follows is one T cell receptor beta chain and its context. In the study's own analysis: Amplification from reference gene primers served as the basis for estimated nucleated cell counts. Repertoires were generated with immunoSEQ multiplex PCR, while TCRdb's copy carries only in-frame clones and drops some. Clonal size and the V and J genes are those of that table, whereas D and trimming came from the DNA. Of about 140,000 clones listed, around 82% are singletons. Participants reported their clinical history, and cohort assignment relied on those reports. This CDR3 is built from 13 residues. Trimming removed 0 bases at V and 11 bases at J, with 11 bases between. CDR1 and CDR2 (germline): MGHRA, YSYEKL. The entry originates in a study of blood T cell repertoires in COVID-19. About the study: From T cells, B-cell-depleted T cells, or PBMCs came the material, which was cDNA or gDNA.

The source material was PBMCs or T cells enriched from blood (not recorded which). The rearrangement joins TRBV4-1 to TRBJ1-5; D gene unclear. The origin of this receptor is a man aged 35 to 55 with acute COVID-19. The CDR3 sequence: CASSQDEFRAQHF. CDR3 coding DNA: TGCGCCAGCAGCCAAGATGAGTTTAGAGCCCAGCATTTT.